This TCR beta chain was recovered during a study of T cells in Graves' hyperthyroidism and ophthalmopathy. This clonotype was observed many times. No antigen is known for it. RNA transcripts gave rise to amplified TCR beta CDR3 regions. HTBI primers were employed in a first-round RT-PCR of the TCR CDR3. Using its own MiXCR run on the multiplex PCR reads, TCRdb lists one record per CDR3 protein. Among 350,000 or so distinct CDR3 sequences listed, roughly 15% were seen once. Thyroid ultrasound and orbital computed tomography, with clinical symptoms and serum thyroxine and TRAb, informed diagnoses. Cells are PBMCs isolated from 10 ml of fresh blood. Deletions cut 9 bases from V and 1 base from J, with 12 bases between. Germline V gene sequence: CDR1 ENHRY, CDR2 SYGVKD. This CDR3 has 13 amino acids. Whole-study results and caveats: From stable hyperthyroidism, ophthalmopathy was set apart by a 13 V-J model.

Sequencing used blood. This receptor was taken from a woman aged 25 to 39 with Graves' hyperthyroidism that later progressed to Graves' ophthalmopathy. The chain joins TRBV10-3 to TRBJ1-1; D gene unclear. The CDR3 DNA sequence: TGTGCCATTTCGCCTGAGGAGAACACTGAAGCTTTCTTT. This sequence encodes CAISPEENTEAFF.